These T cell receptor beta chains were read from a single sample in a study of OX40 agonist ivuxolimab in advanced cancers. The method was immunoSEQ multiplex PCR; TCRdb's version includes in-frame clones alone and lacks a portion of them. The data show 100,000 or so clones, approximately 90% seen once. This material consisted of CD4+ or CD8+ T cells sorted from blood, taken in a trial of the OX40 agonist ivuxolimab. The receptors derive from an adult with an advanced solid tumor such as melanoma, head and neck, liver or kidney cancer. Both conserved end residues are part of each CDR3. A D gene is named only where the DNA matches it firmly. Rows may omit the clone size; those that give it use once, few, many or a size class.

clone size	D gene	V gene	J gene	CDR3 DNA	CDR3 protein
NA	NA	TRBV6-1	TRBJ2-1	TGTGCCAGCAGTGAAGCGGGCGGTGAGCAGTTCTTC	CASSEAGGEQFF
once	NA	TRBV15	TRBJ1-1	TGTGCCACCAGCAGTTCTTTGGACACTGAAGCTTTCTTT	CATSSSLDTEAFF
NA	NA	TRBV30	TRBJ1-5	TGTGCCTGGAGTGTAGGTAGTTTTAATAGCAATCAGCCCCAGCATTTT	CAWSVGSFNSNQPQHF
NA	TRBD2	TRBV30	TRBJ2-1	TGTGCCTGGAGTGCGGGGACTAGCTCCTACAATGAGCAGTTCTTC	CAWSAGTSSYNEQFF
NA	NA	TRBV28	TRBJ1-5	TGTGCCAGCAGAACCCCGGGAGCCCAAGGTCATCAGCCCCAGCATTTT	CASRTPGAQGHQPQHF
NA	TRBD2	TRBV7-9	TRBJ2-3	TGTGCCAGCAGCTTTCGACTAGCCCCTAGCACAGATACGCAGTATTTT	CASSFRLAPSTDTQYF
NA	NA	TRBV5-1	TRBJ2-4	TGCGCCAGCAGCTTGGAATCGGCTGGGGGGGCCAAAAACATTCAGTACTTC	CASSLESAGGAKNIQYF
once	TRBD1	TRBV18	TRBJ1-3	TGTGCCAGCTCACCACCCGGGACAGGGGGCTCCTCTGGAAACACCATATATTTT	CASSPPGTGGSSGNTIYF
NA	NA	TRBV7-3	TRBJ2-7	TGTGCCAGCAGCCTTCTCAACGGACGGGGTTACGAGCAGTACTTC	CASSLLNGRGYEQYF
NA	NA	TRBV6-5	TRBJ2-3	TGTGCCAGCGCCGCAGCAGATACGCAGTATTTT	CASAAADTQYF
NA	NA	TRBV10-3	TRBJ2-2	TGTGCCATCAGTGAAAAACGAACCACCGGGGAGCTGTTTTTT	CAISEKRTTGELFF
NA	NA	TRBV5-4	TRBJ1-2	TGTGCCAGCACCCCCGGAGGAGTTGGTAACTATGGCTACACCTTC	CASTPGGVGNYGYTF
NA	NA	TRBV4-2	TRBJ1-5	TGTGCCAGCAGCCAAGACGGGGAGGACCAGCCCCAGCATTTT	CASSQDGEDQPQHF
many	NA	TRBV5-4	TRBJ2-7	TGTGCCAGCAGCTTGGCCGGGACCTACGAGCAGTACTTC	CASSLAGTYEQYF
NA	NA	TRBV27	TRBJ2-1	TGTGCCAGCAGTTTATCGGTTCGAGGTAATGAGCAGTTCTTC	CASSLSVRGNEQFF
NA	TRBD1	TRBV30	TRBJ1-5	TGTGCCTGGAGTGCGGGGACAGTCAATCAGCCCCAGCATTTT	CAWSAGTVNQPQHF
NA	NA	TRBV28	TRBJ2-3	TGTGCCAGCAGTTTGGGGAGAACAGATACGCAGTATTTT	CASSLGRTDTQYF
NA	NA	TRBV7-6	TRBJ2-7	TGTGCCAGCAGCTCTAGAGGGGATCTTGGTTACGAGCAGTACTTC	CASSSRGDLGYEQYF
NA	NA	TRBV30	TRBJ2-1	TGTGCCTGGAGTGTATTTTTTGGGAATGAGCAGTTCTTC	CAWSVFFGNEQFF
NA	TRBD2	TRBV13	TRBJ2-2	TGTGCCAGCAGCCCTCAGCGGGGGGGGAACACCGGGGAGCTGTTTTTT	CASSPQRGGNTGELFF
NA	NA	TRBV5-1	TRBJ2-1	TGCGCCAGCAGCTTGGTCGGCCGCTTGTCCTACAATGAGCAGTTCTTC	CASSLVGRLSYNEQFF
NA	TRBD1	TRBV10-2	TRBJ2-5	TGCGCCAGCAGTGTAGGGGGACAGGGGGCGAAGCAGTACTTC	CASSVGGQGAKQYF
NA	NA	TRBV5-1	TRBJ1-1	TGCGCCAGCAGCTTGGCAGGGGACACTGAAGCTTTCTTT	CASSLAGDTEAFF
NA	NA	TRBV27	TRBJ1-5	TGTGCCAGCAGTTTACGTTTCCCAGGGTGGGGTCAGCCCCAGCATTTT	CASSLRFPGWGQPQHF
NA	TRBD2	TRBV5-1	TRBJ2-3	TGCGCCAGCAGCTTGGGACTACAGGCGCGGGGGAAGTATTTT	CASSLGLQARGKYF
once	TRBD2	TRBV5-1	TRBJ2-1	TGCGCCAGCAGCCAAAGGGATTCCCGACTAGCGGGAGCTTGGAATGAGCAGTTCTTC	CASSQRDSRLAGAWNEQFF
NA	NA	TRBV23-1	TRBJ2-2	TGCGCCAGCAGTCACGGCGGGTCCGGGGAGCTGTTTTTT	CASSHGGSGELFF
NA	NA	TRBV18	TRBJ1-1	TGTGCCAGCTCACCACGGTCAGTAGGGCAGGGCCCTGAAGCTTTCTTT	CASSPRSVGQGPEAFF
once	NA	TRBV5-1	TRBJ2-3	TGCGCCAGCAGCTTACACATCCCGTCAGATACGCAGTATTTT	CASSLHIPSDTQYF
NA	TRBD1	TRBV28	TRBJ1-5	TGTGCCAGCTCAGGGGGTTATCAGCCCCAGCATTTT	CASSGGYQPQHF
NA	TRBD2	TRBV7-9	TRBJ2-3	TGTGCCAGCAGCCCCTGGGGCGGGAGACGGACAGATACGCAGTATTTT	CASSPWGGRRTDTQYF
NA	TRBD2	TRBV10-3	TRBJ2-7	TGTGCCATCAAGGAGGCTAGCGGGAGCGAGCAGTACTTC	CAIKEASGSEQYF
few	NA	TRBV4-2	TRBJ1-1	TGTGCCAGCAGCCAAGCCGTGCCAGGGAGGGCTGAAGCTTTCTTT	CASSQAVPGRAEAFF
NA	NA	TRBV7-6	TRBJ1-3	TGTGCCAGCAGCTTAAGCGCTCGGGTCCATGGAAACACCATATATTTT	CASSLSARVHGNTIYF
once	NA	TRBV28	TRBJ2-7	TGTGCCAGCAGGAACTCAGGGTTAAGCTACGAGCAGTACTTC	CASRNSGLSYEQYF
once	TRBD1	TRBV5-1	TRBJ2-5	TGCGCCAGCAGCTTGGCAGGGGGCGATTGGGAGACCCAGTACTTC	CASSLAGGDWETQYF
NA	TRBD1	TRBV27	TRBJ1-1	TGTGCCAGCAGTTTATGGCCAGGGGGCCCGACTGAAGCTTTCTTT	CASSLWPGGPTEAFF
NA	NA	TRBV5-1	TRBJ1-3	TGCGCCAGCAGAACAGTTGGGGGTGCCTCTGGAAACACCATATATTTT	CASRTVGGASGNTIYF